The 27 T cell receptor beta chains below come from one sample, sequenced in a study of T cell responses to AZD1222 COVID-19 vaccine. The protocol was immunoSEQ multiplex PCR, while the TCRdb copy is restricted to in-frame clones and leaves out a portion. The repertoire holds fewer than 130,000 clones, with 80% to 90% as singletons. Sequencing was performed on peripheral blood, taken 28 days after the second AZD1222 dose. These receptors all come from an adult who received the AZD1222 COVID-19 vaccine.

The V call is TRBV5-1, the J call TRBJ2-3, with D perhaps being TRBD1 or TRBD2 (5 bases each). The V end was cut by 4 bases, the J end by 5 bases, with 17 bases between. The CDR3 covers 15 residues. The germline V gene has CDR1 SGHRS and CDR2 YFSETQ. The CDR3 region is CASSPVGTVGDTQYF. CDR3 DNA: TGCGCCAGCAGCCCGGTCGGGACCGTAGGAGATACGCAGTATTTT.

J is TRBJ1-1 and V is TRBV19; D not resolved. From germline, CDR1 is LNHDA and CDR2 SQIVND (reference sequence). Trimming took 1 base from V and 0 from J, leaving 15 bases between them. The CDR3 totals 17 residues. The CDR3 reads CASSIAKGSGMNTEAFF. The CDR3 nucleotides are TGTGCCAGTAGTATAGCTAAGGGATCGGGAATGAACACTGAAGCTTTCTTT.

The chain has TRBV27 and TRBJ1-5; D ambiguous. CDR3 length: 14 residues. The germline gives CDR1 MNHEY, CDR2 SMNVEV (reference sequence). V lost 0 bases and J lost 3, with 6 bases in between. The CDR3 bases are TGTGCCAGCAGTTTATCTGAGCACAATCAGCCCCAGCATTTT. Translated: CASSLSEHNQPQHF.

The rearrangement links TRBV5-1 to TRBJ1-4; 7 nucleotides line up with TRBD1. After removal of 4 bases from V and 8 bases from J, the junction contained 8 bases not matched to a gene. The germline V gene encodes CDR1 SGHRS and CDR2 YFSETQ. The CDR3 sequence is 14 residues long. CDR3 sequence reads: CASSRGQEDEKLFF. CDR3 in DNA: TGCGCCAGCAGCCGAGGACAGGAGGACGAAAAACTGTTTTTT.

The chain joins TRBV27 to TRBJ2-1; D might be TRBD2 (7 bases). The germline gives CDR1 MNHEY, CDR2 SMNVEV (reference sequence). The CDR3 is 15 amino acids. V lost 6 bases to trimming and J lost 2 bases, with 14 bases between them. DNA for the CDR3: TGTGCCAGCAGCCGGAGGGGGGGAACCTACAATGAGCAGTTCTTC. This sequence encodes CASSRRGGTYNEQFF.

The V and J genes are TRBV7-9 and TRBJ2-7; 11 bases are a match to TRBD2. The V segment lost 1 base and the J segment 4 bases; nucleotides outside the gene matches: 6. The germline gives CDR1 SEHNR, CDR2 FQNEAQ (reference sequence). This CDR3 has 16 residues. The CDR3 spells CASSLGASGGIYEQYF. The CDR3 nucleotides are TGTGCCAGCAGCTTAGGGGCTAGCGGGGGGATTTACGAGCAGTACTTC.

J is TRBJ1-5 and V is TRBV10-3; TRBD1 is a possible D gene (5 bases). From germline, CDR1 is ENHRY and CDR2 SYGVKD. The V and J ends lost 4 bases and 4 bases respectively, with 11 bases between them. This CDR3 is 14 amino acids long. CDR3 nucleotides: TGTGCCATCAGTGCCCCGGGGGAGAATCAGCCCCAGCATTTT. Protein sequence: CAISAPGENQPQHF.

The gene calls are TRBV4-1 and TRBJ2-1; 10 positions agree with TRBD2. V lost 3 bases and J lost 4; bases outside the gene matches: 9. CDR1 is MGHRA and CDR2 is YSYEKL in the germline V gene. CDR3 length: 17 amino acids. CDR3 sequence (DNA): TGCGCCAGCAGCCAGATATTAGCGGGGGGTCGTTACAATGAGCAGTTCTTC. Protein: CASSQILAGGRYNEQFF.

The chain recombines TRBV2 with TRBJ1-6, with D hard to call. The CDR3 sequence is 17 residues long. Germline V gives CDR1 SNHLY, CDR2 FYNNEI. Trimming pared 10 bases from V and 7 bases from J, leaving 26 bases between. The CDR3 is CAIEERAGRKRNSPLHF. Written as DNA, the CDR3 is TGTGCCATCGAAGAACGGGCTGGGAGGAAAAGGAATTCACCCCTCCACTTT.

This sequence joins TRBV27 and TRBJ2-5, with D perhaps matching TRBD2 (5 bases). V lost 6 bases to trimming and J lost 5 bases, with 25 bases between them. The V gene's germline CDR1 is MNHEY and CDR2 SMNVEV (reference sequence). The CDR3 sequence is 17 residues long. CDR3 loop: CASSPRYQAVSAETQYF. The CDR3, as DNA: TGTGCCAGCAGCCCCCGGTATCAAGCGGTATCCGCGGAGACCCAGTACTTC.

V is TRBV27 and J is TRBJ2-3; 8 bases fit TRBD2. The CDR3 loop spans 14 amino acids. V was clipped by 6 bases and J by 0 bases; unmatched bases: 2. CDR1 and CDR2 from the germline V gene are MNHEY and SMNVEV (reference sequence). Here the CDR3 reads CASRPGGSTDTQYF. CDR3 DNA: TGTGCCAGCAGGCCGGGGGGGAGCACAGATACGCAGTATTTT.

The CDR3 reads CASSLVWGSTDTQYF. As DNA, the CDR3 is TGTGCCAGCAGCTTAGTATGGGGGAGCACAGATACGCAGTATTTT. V is TRBV7-9 and J is TRBJ2-3; D possibly matches TRBD1 or TRBD2 (5 bases each). Trimming took off 1 base at V and 0 bases at J, with 8 bases between the two ends. Germline V gene sequence: CDR1 SEHNR, CDR2 FQNEAQ (reference sequence). The CDR3 covers 15 residues.

V is TRBV7-9 and J is TRBJ1-4; D unresolved. Trimming pared 6 bases from V and 4 bases from J, leaving 3 bases between. CDR3 size: 11 residues. The germline V gene has CDR1 SEHNR and CDR2 FQNEAQ (reference sequence). The CDR3, as DNA: TGTGCCAGCAGTTATAATGAAAAACTGTTTTTT. Amino acids: CASSYNEKLFF.

The chain combines TRBV29-1 with TRBJ1-2; 11 nucleotides agree with TRBD1. V was pared by 4 bases and J by 3 bases, with 4 bases of the junction left unmatched. The germline gives CDR1 SQVTM, CDR2 ANQGSEA. This CDR3 contains 14 residues. The CDR3 DNA reads TGCAGCGTTGGGACAGGGGGCGTCGACTATGGCTACACCTTC. It yields the protein CSVGTGGVDYGYTF.

This clone was observed once. The gene calls are TRBV2 and TRBJ1-1, with D possibly being TRBD1 (5 bases). This CDR3 has 13 amino acids. V lost 7 bases and J lost 1, with 10 bases in between. The germline V gene encodes CDR1 SNHLY and CDR2 FYNNEI. DNA of the CDR3: TGTGCCAGCACTAAACAGGAGAACACTGAAGCTTTCTTT. It translates to CASTKQENTEAFF.

The V and J genes are TRBV10-3 and TRBJ1-3; no firm D call. Looked up from germline, CDR1 is ENHRY and CDR2 is SYGVKD. With 0 bases removed from V and 0 bases from J, the gap between germline ends came to 6 bases. The length of the CDR3 is 15 residues. The CDR3 spells CAISESNSSGNTIYF. DNA for the CDR3: TGTGCCATCAGTGAGTCAAACAGCTCTGGAAACACCATATATTTT.

V usage is TRBV19 and J usage is TRBJ1-1; D ambiguous. The germline V gene has CDR1 LNHDA and CDR2 SQIVND (reference sequence). V was trimmed by 6 bases and J by 1 base, leaving 6 bases between them. This CDR3 has 12 residues. The CDR3 nucleotides read TGTGCCAGTAGCCTAGGGAACACTGAAGCTTTCTTT. Translating it yields CASSLGNTEAFF.

V and J are TRBV5-5 and TRBJ2-7; the D gene is possibly TRBD1 (5 bases). The CDR3 is made up of 13 amino acids. V shed 0 bases and J shed 2 bases, with 6 bases lying between them. Germline lookup yields CDR1 SGHKS and CDR2 YYEKEE (reference sequence). CDR3 residues: CASSLEQAYEQYF. The DNA of the CDR3 is TGTGCCAGCAGCTTGGAACAGGCCTACGAGCAGTACTTC. Based on the CDR3 plus reference TRBV5-5 and TRBJ2-7, the full variable domain is DAGVTQSPTHLIKTRGQQVTLRCSPISGHKSVSWYQQVLGQGPQFIFQYYEKEERGRGNFPDRFSARQFPNYSSELNVNALLLGDSALYLCASSLEQAYEQYFGPGTRLTVT.

This chain uses TRBV7-3 with TRBJ2-3; D is tentatively TRBD1 or TRBD2 (6 bases each). The germline V gene has CDR1 SGHTA and CDR2 FQGTGA. Trimming cost V 6 bases and J 9 bases, with 16 bases left between them. The CDR3 loop spans 13 amino acids. The DNA for the CDR3 is TGTGCCAGCAGTTTGGGTTGGAGGGGGACGCAGTATTTT. Protein product: CASSLGWRGTQYF.

V gene TRBV10-2 combines with J gene TRBJ2-3, with a tentative D call TRBD2 (6 bases). In germline, CDR1 is WSHSY, CDR2 SAAADI. Trimming left V 3 bases short and J 2 bases short, with 15 bases between. The CDR3 is 16 residues long. The CDR3 spells CASSERRGEHTDTQYF. In DNA, the CDR3 is TGCGCCAGCAGTGAAAGGCGGGGAGAACACACAGATACGCAGTATTTT.

This chain joins TRBV19 and TRBJ2-1; D is undetermined. V was trimmed by 3 bases and J by 3 bases, leaving 12 bases between them. From germline, CDR1 is LNHDA and CDR2 SQIVND (reference sequence). CDR3 length: 15 amino acids. CDR3 bases: TGTGCCAGTAGTATGGAAGGGTATGGCTACAATGAGCAGTTCTTC. Its translation: CASSMEGYGYNEQFF.

In DNA form, the CDR3 reads TGTGCCAGTAGCACCGAGGACAGGGGAATGAACACTGAAGCTTTCTTT. As protein: CASSTEDRGMNTEAFF. The chain recombines TRBV19 with TRBJ1-1; TRBD1 aligns across 9 bases. The CDR3 covers 16 residues. CDR1 and CDR2 (germline): LNHDA, SQIVND (reference sequence). Germline trimming cut 6 bases from V and 0 bases from J; bases unmatched to any gene: 8.

This chain uses TRBV5-1 with TRBJ2-1, with 8 positions matching TRBD2. Germline V lookup: CDR1 SGHRS, CDR2 YFSETQ. The CDR3 length is 15 residues. Germline trimming cut 0 bases from V and 9 bases from J; bases unmatched to any gene: 8. CDR3 region: CASSLGLAGGLEQFF. The CDR3 DNA follows: TGCGCCAGCAGCTTGGGTCTAGCGGGTGGACTTGAGCAGTTCTTC. The variable domain in full, completed from reference TRBV5-1 and TRBJ2-1, reads KAGVTQTPRYLIKTRGQQVTLSCSPISGHRSVSWYQQTPGQGLQFLFEYFSETQRNKGNFPGRFSGRQFSNSRSEMNVSTLELGDSALYLCASSLGLAGGLEQFFGPGTRLTVL.

The V gene is TRBV19, the J gene TRBJ2-2; D ambiguous. Trimming left V 1 base short and J 1 base short, with 7 bases between. This CDR3 comprises 15 residues. Germline V gene data show CDR1 as LNHDA and CDR2 as SQIVND (reference sequence). The CDR3 loop reads CASSIGLQNTGELFF. In nucleotides, the CDR3 is TGTGCCAGTAGTATAGGATTACAGAACACCGGGGAGCTGTTTTTT.

V and J are TRBV5-1 and TRBJ2-1; D uncertain. V lost 4 bases to trimming and J lost 2 bases, with 16 bases between them. CDR1 is SGHRS, CDR2 YFSETQ, per germline. The CDR3 contains 16 residues. This CDR3 is CASSPTPQITYNEQFF. As DNA, the CDR3 is TGCGCCAGCAGCCCGACCCCCCAAATCACCTACAATGAGCAGTTCTTC.

This chain joins TRBV23-1 and TRBJ2-4, with D unclear. TRBV23-1 is given ORF status, its function remaining uncertain. Trimming stripped 5 bases from V and 5 bases from J, with 7 bases between. The CDR3 runs 12 residues. The DNA of the CDR3 is TGCGCCAGCAGTAACCTCGAAAACATTCAGTACTTC. Translation gives CASSNLENIQYF.

This chain joins TRBV28 and TRBJ1-5; TRBD1 is a possible D gene (5 bases). CDR3 size: 15 residues. The germline CDR1 and CDR2 sequences are MDHEN and SYDVKM. Trimming pared 2 bases from V and 3 bases from J, leaving 11 bases between. CDR3 protein: CASSLDSAFNQPQHF. CDR3 nucleotide sequence: TGTGCCAGCAGTTTAGACAGCGCCTTCAATCAGCCCCAGCATTTT.